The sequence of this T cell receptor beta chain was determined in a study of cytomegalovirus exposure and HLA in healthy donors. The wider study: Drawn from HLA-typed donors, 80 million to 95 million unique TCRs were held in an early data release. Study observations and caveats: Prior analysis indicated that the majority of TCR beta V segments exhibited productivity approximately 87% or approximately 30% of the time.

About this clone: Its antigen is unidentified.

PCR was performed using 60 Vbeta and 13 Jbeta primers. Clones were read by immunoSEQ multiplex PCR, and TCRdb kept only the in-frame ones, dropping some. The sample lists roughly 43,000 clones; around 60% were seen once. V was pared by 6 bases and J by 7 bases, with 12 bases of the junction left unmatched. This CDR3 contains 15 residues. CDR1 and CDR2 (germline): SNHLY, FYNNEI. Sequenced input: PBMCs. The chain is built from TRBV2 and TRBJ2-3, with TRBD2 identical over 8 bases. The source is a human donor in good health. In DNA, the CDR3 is TGTGCCAGCAGCCTCGGGGTTGCGGGGGGTTATACGCAGTATTTT. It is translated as CASSLGVAGGYTQYF.